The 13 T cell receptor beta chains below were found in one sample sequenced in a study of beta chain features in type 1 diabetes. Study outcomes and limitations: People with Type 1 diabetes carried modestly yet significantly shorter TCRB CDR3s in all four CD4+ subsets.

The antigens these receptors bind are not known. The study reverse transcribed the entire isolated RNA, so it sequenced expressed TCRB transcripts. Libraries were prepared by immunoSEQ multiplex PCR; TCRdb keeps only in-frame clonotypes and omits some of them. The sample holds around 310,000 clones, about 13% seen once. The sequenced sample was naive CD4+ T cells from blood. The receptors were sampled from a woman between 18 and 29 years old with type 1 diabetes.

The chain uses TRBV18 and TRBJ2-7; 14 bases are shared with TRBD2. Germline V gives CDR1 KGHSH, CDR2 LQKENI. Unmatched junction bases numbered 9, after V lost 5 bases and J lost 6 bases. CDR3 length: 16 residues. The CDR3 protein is CASSDAGTSGSSEQYV. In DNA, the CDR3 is TGTGCCAGCTCAGACGCCGGGACTAGCGGGAGTTCCGAGCAGTACGTC.

The CDR3 reads CAWSVRRDRPNSNQPQHF. The CDR3 nucleotides read TGTGCCTGGAGTGTACGGAGGGACAGACCAAATAGCAATCAGCCCCAGCATTTT. This chain connects TRBV30 to TRBJ1-5; 7 bases match TRBD1. Germline CDR1 reads GTSNPN; CDR2 reads SVGIG (reference sequence). This CDR3 comprises 18 residues. V shed 0 bases and J 0 bases; nucleotides not matched to a gene: 11.

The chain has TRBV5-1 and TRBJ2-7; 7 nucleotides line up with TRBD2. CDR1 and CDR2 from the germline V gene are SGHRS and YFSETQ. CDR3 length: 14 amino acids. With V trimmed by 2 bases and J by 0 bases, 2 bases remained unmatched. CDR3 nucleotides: TGCGCCAGCAGCTTTACTAGCGCCTCCTACGAGCAGTACTTC. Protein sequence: CASSFTSASYEQYF.

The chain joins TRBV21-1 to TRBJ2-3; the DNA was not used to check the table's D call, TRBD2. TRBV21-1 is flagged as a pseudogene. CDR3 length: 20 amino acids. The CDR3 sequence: CASRGGTSGSRPKRTDTQYF. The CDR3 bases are TGTGCCAGCAGAGGGGGGACTAGCGGGAGTAGGCCCAAGCGCACAGATACGCAGTATTTT.

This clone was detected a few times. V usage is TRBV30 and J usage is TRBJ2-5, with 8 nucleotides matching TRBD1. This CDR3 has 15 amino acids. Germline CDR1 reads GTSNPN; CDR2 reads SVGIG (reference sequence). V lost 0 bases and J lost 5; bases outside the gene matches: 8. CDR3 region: CAWSVRDRSYETQYF. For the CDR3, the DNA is TGTGCCTGGAGTGTACGGGACAGGTCATATGAGACCCAGTACTTC.

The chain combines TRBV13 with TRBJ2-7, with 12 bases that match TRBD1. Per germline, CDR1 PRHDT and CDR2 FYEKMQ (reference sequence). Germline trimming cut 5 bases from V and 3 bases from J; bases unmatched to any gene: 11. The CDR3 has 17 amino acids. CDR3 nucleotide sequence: TGTGCCAGCAGCCCGGTAACCGGGACAGGGGGCAGCTACGAGCAGTACGTC. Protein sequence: CASSPVTGTGGSYEQYV.

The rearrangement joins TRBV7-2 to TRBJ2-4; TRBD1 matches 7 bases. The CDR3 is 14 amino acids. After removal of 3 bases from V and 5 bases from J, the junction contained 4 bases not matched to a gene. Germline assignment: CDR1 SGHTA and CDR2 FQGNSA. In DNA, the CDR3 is TGTGCCAGCAGCTTCGGGACAGCGCAAAACATTCAGTACTTC. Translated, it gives CASSFGTAQNIQYF.

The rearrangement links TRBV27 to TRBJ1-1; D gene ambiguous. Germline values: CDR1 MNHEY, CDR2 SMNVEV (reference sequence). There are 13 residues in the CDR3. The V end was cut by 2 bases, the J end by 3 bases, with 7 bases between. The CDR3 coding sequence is TGTGCCAGCAGTTTAACGGTTTACACTGAAGCTTTCTTT. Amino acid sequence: CASSLTVYTEAFF.

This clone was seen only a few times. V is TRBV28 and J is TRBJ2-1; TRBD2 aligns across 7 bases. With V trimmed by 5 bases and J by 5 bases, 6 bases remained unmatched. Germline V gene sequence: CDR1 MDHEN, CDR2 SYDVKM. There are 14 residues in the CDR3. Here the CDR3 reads CASSPGTTDNEQFF. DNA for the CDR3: TGTGCCAGCAGTCCTGGGACTACCGACAATGAGCAGTTCTTC.

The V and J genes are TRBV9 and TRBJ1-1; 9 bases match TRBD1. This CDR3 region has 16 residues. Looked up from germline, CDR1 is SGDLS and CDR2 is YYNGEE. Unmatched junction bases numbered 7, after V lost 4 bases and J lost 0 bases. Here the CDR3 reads CASSSRTGVMNTEAFF. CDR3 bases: TGTGCCAGCAGCTCACGGACAGGGGTGATGAACACTGAAGCTTTCTTT.

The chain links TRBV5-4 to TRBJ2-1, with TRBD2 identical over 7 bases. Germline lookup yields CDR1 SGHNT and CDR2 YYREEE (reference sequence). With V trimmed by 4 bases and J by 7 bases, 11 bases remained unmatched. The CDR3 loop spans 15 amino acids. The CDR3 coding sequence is TGTGCCAGCAGCCGGGGAGGGGTCGCCGGGAATGAGCAGTTCTTC. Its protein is CASSRGGVAGNEQFF.

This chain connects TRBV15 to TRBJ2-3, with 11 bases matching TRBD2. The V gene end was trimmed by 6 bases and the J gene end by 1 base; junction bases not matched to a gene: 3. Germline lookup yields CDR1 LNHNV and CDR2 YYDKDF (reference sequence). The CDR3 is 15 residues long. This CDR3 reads CATRTTSGGTDTQYF. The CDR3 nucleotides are TGTGCCACCAGGACGACTAGCGGGGGCACAGATACGCAGTATTTT. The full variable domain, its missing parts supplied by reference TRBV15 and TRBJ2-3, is DAMVIQNPRYQVTQFGKPVTLSCSQTLNHNVMYWYQQKSSQAPKLLFHYYDKDFNNEADTPDNFQSRRPNTSFCFLDIRSPGLGDTAMYLCATRTTSGGTDTQYFGPGTRLTVL.

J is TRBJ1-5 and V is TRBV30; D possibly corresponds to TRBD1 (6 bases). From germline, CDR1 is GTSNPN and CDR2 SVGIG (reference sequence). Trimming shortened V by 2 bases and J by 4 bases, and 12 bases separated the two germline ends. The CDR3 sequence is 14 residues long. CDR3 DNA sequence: TGTGCCTGGAGTACGTGGACAGCTAATCAGCCCCAGCATTTT. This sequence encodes CAWSTWTANQPQHF.